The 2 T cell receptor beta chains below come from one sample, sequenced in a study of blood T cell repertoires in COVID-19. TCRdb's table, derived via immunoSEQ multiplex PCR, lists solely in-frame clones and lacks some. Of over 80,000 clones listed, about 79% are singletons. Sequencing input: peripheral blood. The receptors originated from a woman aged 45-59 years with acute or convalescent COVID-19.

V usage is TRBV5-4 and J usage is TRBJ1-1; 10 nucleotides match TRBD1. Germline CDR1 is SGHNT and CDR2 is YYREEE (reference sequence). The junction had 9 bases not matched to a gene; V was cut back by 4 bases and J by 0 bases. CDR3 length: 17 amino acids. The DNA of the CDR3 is TGTGCCAGCAGCCCTTGGACAGGGGGGTCGGTGAACACTGAAGCTTTCTTT. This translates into CASSPWTGGSVNTEAFF.

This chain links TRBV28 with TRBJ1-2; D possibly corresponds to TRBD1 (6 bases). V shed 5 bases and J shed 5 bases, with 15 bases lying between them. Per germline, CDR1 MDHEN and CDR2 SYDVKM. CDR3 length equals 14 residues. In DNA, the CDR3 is TGTGCCAGCAGTCCTGAACCCAGGGGATATGGCTACACCTTC. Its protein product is CASSPEPRGYGYTF.